Each of the 18 T cell receptor beta chains below was sequenced from the same sample in a study of blood T cell repertoires in COVID-19. TCRdb's table, derived via immunoSEQ multiplex PCR, lists solely in-frame clones and lacks some. The top ten hold roughly 9.9% of the sample, which has 310,000 or so clones, 87% seen once. Sequencing was done on a sample of peripheral blood. These receptors were taken from a man aged 25 to 45 with COVID-19, enrolled during active disease.

The rearrangement links TRBV10-2 to TRBJ1-1, with 7 nucleotides matching TRBD1. CDR1 is WSHSY, CDR2 SAAADI, per germline. The CDR3 loop spans 15 amino acids. V trimming: 5 bases; J trimming: 3 bases; junction bases outside the gene matches: 9. The CDR3 coding sequence is TGCGCCAGCAGTTCTGAGACAGGGTTGTACACTGAAGCTTTCTTT. This sequence encodes CASSSETGLYTEAFF.

The chain carries TRBV13 and TRBJ1-5; D is perhaps TRBD1 (5 bases). The CDR3 runs 14 residues. The germline gives CDR1 PRHDT, CDR2 FYEKMQ (reference sequence). Trimming pared 5 bases from V and 3 bases from J, leaving 11 bases between. The CDR3 DNA sequence: TGTGCCAGCAGCCTCGGGACTCCCAATCAGCCCCAGCATTTT. Encoded protein: CASSLGTPNQPQHF. The full variable domain, rest sourced from reference TRBV13 and TRBJ1-5, is AAGVIQSPRHLIKEKRETATLKCYPIPRHDTVYWYQQGPGQDPQFLISFYEKMQSDKGSIPDRFSAQQFSDYHSELNMSSLELGDSALYFCASSLGTPNQPQHFGDGTRLSIL.

The chain uses TRBV28 and TRBJ2-7, with D unclear. V lost 10 bases and J 6 bases, leaving 13 bases between the germline ends. The CDR3 contains 11 residues. Germline CDR1 is MDHEN and CDR2 is SYDVKM. The chain's CDR3 is CATKSPSEQYF. Written as DNA, the CDR3 is TGTGCCACTAAATCCCCTAGCGAGCAGTACTTC.

This clone was observed a single time. The chain carries TRBV7-3 and TRBJ2-1, with TRBD2 matching 8 bases. Trimming at V came to 6 bases and at J to 7 bases, leaving 8 bases not matched to a gene. CDR1 is SGHTA, CDR2 FQGTGA, per germline. This CDR3 spans 14 amino acids. The chain's CDR3 is CASSGAGGLNEQFF. In DNA form, the CDR3 reads TGTGCCAGCAGTGGTGCGGGGGGCTTAAATGAGCAGTTCTTC. The variable domain in full, completed from reference TRBV7-3 and TRBJ2-1, reads GAGVSQTPSNKVTEKGKYVELRCDPISGHTALYWYRQSLGQGPEFLIYFQGTGAADDSGLPNDRFFAVRPEGSVSTLKIQRTERGDSAVYLCASSGAGGLNEQFFGPGTRLTVL.

Here the CDR3 DNA reads TGTGCCAGCAGCTTCCTCGCGACAGGGGGAAATCAGCCCCAGCATTTT. Amino acid sequence: CASSFLATGGNQPQHF. The chain is built from TRBV7-8 and TRBJ1-5; 9 nucleotides line up with TRBD1. V dropped 3 bases and J dropped 4; count of bases not matched to a gene: 7. CDR1 and CDR2 (germline): SGHVS, FQNEAQ. This CDR3 comprises 16 residues.

CDR3 nucleotide sequence: TGTGCCAGCAACCAGTATCTCGACAGGGACGAGCAGTACTTC. Encoded protein: CASNQYLDRDEQYF. The chain joins TRBV28 to TRBJ2-7; 7 positions match TRBD1. V was clipped by 7 bases and J by 5 bases; unmatched bases: 11. CDR1 is MDHEN, CDR2 SYDVKM, per germline. The CDR3 consists of 14 residues.

The J gene is TRBJ2-7, the V gene TRBV10-3; D is uncertain. Trimming stripped 6 bases from V and 0 bases from J, with 18 bases between. The CDR3 has 16 residues. Germline CDR1 and CDR2: ENHRY and SYGVKD. The CDR3 region has the DNA TGTGCCATCAGGGTTGGTGAAGCCGCTTCCTCCTACGAGCAGTACTTC. This encodes CAIRVGEAASSYEQYF.

The chain is built from TRBV3-1 (or the pseudogene TRBV3-2) and TRBJ2-3; 7 nucleotides agree with TRBD1. The CDR3 contains 16 residues. Germline CDR1 LGHDT, CDR2 YNNKEL (reference sequence). Losses at the gene ends were 6 bases for V and 3 bases for J; bases not matched to a gene: 12. The CDR3 bases are TGTGCCAGCAGTCGAAACCCGGACAGGAGTACAGATACGCAGTATTTT. As protein: CASSRNPDRSTDTQYF.

Only one count was recorded for this clone. This chain uses TRBV6-6 with TRBJ2-7, with D possibly TRBD2 on 6 matching bases. Trimming removed 5 bases from V and 5 bases from J, with 10 bases in between. The germline V gene encodes CDR1 MNHNY and CDR2 SVGAGI (reference sequence). The CDR3 consists of 12 residues. Here the CDR3 DNA reads TGTGCCAGCAGTCTACTAGCTAACGAGCAGTACTTC. Protein sequence: CASSLLANEQYF.

The chain has TRBV10-1 and TRBJ1-2, with D possibly being TRBD1 (5 bases). CDR3 length equals 16 residues. The V end lost 2 bases, the J end lost 2 bases, and 15 bases lay between the germline ends. The germline V gene encodes CDR1 WNHNN and CDR2 SYGVQD (reference sequence). The CDR3: CASSEPTVAKNYGYTF. The CDR3 nucleotides read TGCGCCAGCAGTGAGCCGACAGTGGCTAAAAACTATGGCTACACCTTC.

The rearrangement joins TRBV5-1 to TRBJ1-2; tentative D call: TRBD1 (5 bases). V lost 5 bases, J lost 6 bases, and 14 bases lay in between. Germline-derived CDR1 and CDR2 are SGHRS and YFSETQ. This CDR3 contains 13 residues. The CDR3 nucleotides are TGCGCCAGCAGTCCATTCTTAGGGGATGGCTACACCTTC. It encodes CASSPFLGDGYTF.

This clone was recorded once. The chain is built from TRBV5-4 and TRBJ2-2, with D possibly matching TRBD2 (6 bases). This CDR3 has 16 amino acids. Germline V gene sequence: CDR1 SGHNT, CDR2 YYREEE (reference sequence). The V and J ends lost 5 bases and 7 bases respectively, with 21 bases between them. The CDR3 DNA sequence: TGTGCCAGCAGTCCGGAGGGACCACGAGTGGTCGGGGAGCTGTTTTTT. The encoded protein is CASSPEGPRVVGELFF.

CDR3 nucleotide sequence: TGTGCCAGCAGTTACGCCGGCGGGAGCTCCTACAATGAGCAGTTCTTC. Its translation is CASSYAGGSSYNEQFF. The chain is built from TRBV6-6 and TRBJ2-1; 7 positions agree with TRBD2. The CDR3 has 16 residues. The germline V gene has CDR1 MNHNY and CDR2 SVGAGI (reference sequence). Trimming took 2 bases from V and 0 from J; bases not matched to a gene: 4.

V and J are TRBV12-5 and TRBJ2-2, with a tentative D call TRBD1 (6 bases). The length of the CDR3 is 15 residues. V was trimmed by 0 bases and J by 6 bases, leaving 11 bases between them. CDR1 is LGHNT and CDR2 is FRNRAP in the germline V gene. Here the CDR3 DNA reads TGTGCTAGTGGTTTGGTACAGGGAAGGGCCGGGGAGCTGTTTTTT. Its translation is CASGLVQGRAGELFF.

The rearrangement joins TRBV19 to TRBJ2-7; 10 nucleotides line up with TRBD1. V lost 5 bases to trimming and J lost 3 bases; unmatched junction nucleotides: 1. The CDR3 runs 13 residues. The germline V gene encodes CDR1 LNHDA and CDR2 SQIVND (reference sequence). DNA of the CDR3: TGTGCCAGTAGTTGGGACAGGGGCTACGAGCAGTACTTC. It codes for CASSWDRGYEQYF.

This clone showed up just a few times. The chain uses TRBV19 and TRBJ1-2; D is unclear. The CDR3 loop spans 14 amino acids. The germline CDR1 and CDR2 sequences are LNHDA and SQIVND (reference sequence). Trimming cost V 6 bases and J 2 bases, with 13 bases left between them. The DNA of the CDR3 is TGTGCCAGTAGGAAGTACACAGACAACTATGGCTACACCTTC. Protein sequence: CASRKYTDNYGYTF.

The rearrangement uses TRBV24-1 and TRBJ2-7; a weak D match, TRBD1 (6 bases). This CDR3 is built from 13 residues. Per germline, CDR1 KGHDR and CDR2 SFDVKD. V was pared by 4 bases and J by 7 bases, with 13 bases between. The CDR3 DNA follows: TGTGCCACCAGTGAGGGGGCGGACATTGAGCAGTACTTC. Translation: CATSEGADIEQYF.

The chain recombines TRBV11-3 with TRBJ2-2, with a weak D call TRBD2 (5 bases). CDR3 length: 15 residues. Trimming stripped 5 bases from V and 6 bases from J, with 16 bases between. Germline V gives CDR1 SGHNT, CDR2 YENEEA. CDR3 sequence: CASSPYRGSAGELFF. The CDR3 bases are TGTGCCAGCAGCCCCTATAGAGGGTCCGCCGGGGAGCTGTTTTTT.